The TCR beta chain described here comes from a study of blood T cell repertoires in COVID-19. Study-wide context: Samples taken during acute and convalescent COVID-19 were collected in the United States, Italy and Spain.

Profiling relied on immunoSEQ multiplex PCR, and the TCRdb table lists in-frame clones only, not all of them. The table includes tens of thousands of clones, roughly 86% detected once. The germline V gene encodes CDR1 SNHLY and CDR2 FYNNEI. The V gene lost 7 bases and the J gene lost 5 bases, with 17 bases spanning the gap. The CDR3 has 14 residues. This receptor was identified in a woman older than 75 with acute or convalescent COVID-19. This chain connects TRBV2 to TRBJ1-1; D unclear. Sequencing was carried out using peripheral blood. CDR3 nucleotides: TGTGCCAGCAACGGAGGGAACCCGGAGACTGAAGCTTTCTTT. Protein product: CASNGGNPETEAFF.